Each of the 6 T cell receptor beta chains below was sequenced from the same sample in a study of shared clonotypes between healthy human individuals. Libraries were prepared by immunoSEQ multiplex PCR; TCRdb keeps only in-frame clonotypes and omits some of them. This table holds approximately 1.5 million clones, 98% found once. Sequences were obtained from naive CD4+ T cells sorted from blood. The subset was: CD45RA+ positively selected. Receptor source: a man younger than 45 in good health.

With respect to this clone: Compared with germline, one end of the junction differs, possibly owing to a read error. The gene calls are TRBV20-1 and TRBJ2-4, with D perhaps given as TRBD1 or TRBD2 (5 bases each). The CDR3 length is 10 residues. Germline-derived CDR1 and CDR2 are DFQATT and SNEGSKA (reference sequence). This CDR3 reads CSAKTGTPHF. CDR3 in DNA: TGCAGTGCCAAAACCGGGACGCCTCACTTC.

Worth noting for this clone: Distinct nucleotide sequences in the sample also encode this CDR3. The rearrangement joins TRBV18 to TRBJ1-5; D remains unclear. Trimming pared 0 bases from V and 3 bases from J, leaving 3 bases between. CDR3 length: 13 residues. Germline CDR1 is KGHSH and CDR2 is LQKENI. The CDR3 region has the DNA TGTGCCAGCTCACCACCCTCCAATCAGCCCCAGCATTTT. It translates to CASSPPSNQPQHF.

The chain joins TRBV7-8 to TRBJ1-5; D ambiguous. There are 13 residues in the CDR3. Germline CDR1 is SGHVS and CDR2 is FQNEAQ. V was cut by 8 bases and J by 3 bases, with 11 bases left in between. The CDR3 DNA reads as TGTGCCAGCGTTTCAGACCTCAATCAGCCCCAGCATTTT. Its translation is CASVSDLNQPQHF.

The chain joins TRBV4-1 to TRBJ1-4, with 8 bases identical to TRBD1. This CDR3 contains 16 residues. J gave up 0 bases and V 3 bases, and 3 bases lay outside the gene matches. In germline, CDR1 is MGHRA, CDR2 YSYEKL. As DNA, the CDR3 is TGCGCCAGCAGCCACTCGGACAGGGCAACTAATGAAAAACTGTTTTTT. This gives the protein CASSHSDRATNEKLFF.

The gene calls are TRBV4-2 and TRBJ2-3; 12 positions match TRBD2. The CDR3 loop spans 15 amino acids. V was pared by 3 bases and J by 8 bases, with 6 bases of the junction left unmatched. Germline CDR1 is LGHNA and CDR2 is YNFKEQ. The CDR3, as DNA: TGTGCCAGCAGCCAGACTAGCGGGAGTTCCCTTACGCAGTATTTT. It specifies CASSQTSGSSLTQYF.

The chain recombines TRBV2 with TRBJ1-5, with D possibly being TRBD1 (5 bases). Looked up from germline, CDR1 is SNHLY and CDR2 is FYNNEI. The CDR3 loop spans 16 amino acids. V shed 6 bases and J shed 0 bases, with 15 bases lying between them. The DNA for the CDR3 is TGTGCCAGCAGAGGGGACGCCGGGTATAGCAATCAGCCCCAGCATTTT. Protein product: CASRGDAGYSNQPQHF.